These 20 T cell receptor beta chains originate from one sample sequenced in a study of CD8 T cells in Susac syndrome. When the RNA was reverse transcribed, random hexamers were used with an input of roughly 0.45 to 1 ug. MiXCR, applied by TCRdb to the immunoSEQ multiplex PCR reads, yields one record per CDR3 protein. Among about 73,000 distinct CDR3 sequences listed, just under 95% were seen once. The sample comprised CD8+ T cells from PBMCs. The receptors come from a human donor with multiple sclerosis.

This sequence joins TRBV3-1 and TRBJ1-1, with TRBD1 as a possible D gene (6 bases). The CDR3 sequence is 15 residues long. The germline CDR1 and CDR2 sequences are LGHDT and YNNKEL (reference sequence). V lost 2 bases and J lost 3, with 13 bases in between. The CDR3 protein is CASSQPDRLDTEAFF. DNA for the CDR3: TGTGCCAGCAGCCAACCCGACAGGCTGGACACTGAAGCTTTCTTT.

In DNA, the CDR3 is TGTGCCTGGAGTGTACCCTCGGATGAAAAACTGTTTTTT. Its protein product is CAWSVPSDEKLFF. The chain couples TRBV30 to TRBJ1-4; unclear D gene. The CDR3 runs 13 residues. CDR1 is GTSNPN, CDR2 SVGIG, per germline (reference sequence). The V gene lost 0 bases and the J gene lost 6 bases, with 8 bases spanning the gap. Complete variable domain (other parts from reference TRBV30 and TRBJ1-4): SQTIHQWPATLVQPVGSPLSLECTVEGTSNPNLYWYRQAAGRGLQLLFYSVGIGQISSEVPQNLSASRPQDRQFILSSKKLLLSDSGFYLCAWSVPSDEKLFFGSGTQLSVL.

This rearrangement joins TRBV9 to TRBJ2-5; 11 bases line up with TRBD2. V trimming: 2 bases; J trimming: 0 bases; junction bases outside the gene matches: 15. This CDR3 contains 20 residues. Germline V gene lookup returns CDR1 SGDLS and CDR2 YYNGEE. CDR3 DNA sequence: TGTGCCAGCAGCGTCCAATCCTTGGGACTAGCGGACCTGTACCAAGAGACCCAGTACTTC. Translation: CASSVQSLGLADLYQETQYF.

The chain has TRBV29-1 and TRBJ2-3; D may be TRBD2 (5 bases). V was pared by 1 base and J by 6 bases, with 11 bases between. Germline CDR1 SQVTM, CDR2 ANQGSEA. CDR3 length equals 13 residues. Here the CDR3 DNA reads TGCAGCGTTGAAGCCCGGGTAGCGGATACGCAGTATTTT. Its translation: CSVEARVADTQYF.

The CDR3 loop reads CASSLARQMKTRSYNSPLHF. The CDR3 DNA sequence: TGTGCCAGCAGCTTAGCCCGACAGATGAAGACTCGCTCCTATAATTCACCCCTCCACTTT. V is TRBV7-2 and J is TRBJ1-6; a weak D match, TRBD1 (5 bases). The CDR3 loop spans 20 amino acids. Deletions cut 0 bases from V and 0 bases from J, with 18 bases between. Germline V lookup: CDR1 SGHTA, CDR2 FQGNSA.

The V call is TRBV10-3, the J call TRBJ1-1; D ambiguous. V lost 0 bases, J lost 7 bases, and 6 bases lay in between. Germline CDR1 and CDR2: ENHRY and SYGVKD. This CDR3 has 12 residues. CDR3 sequence reads: CAISESVDEAFF. The CDR3 coding sequence is TGTGCCATCAGTGAGTCGGTCGATGAAGCTTTCTTT.

This chain links TRBV12-3 or TRBV12-4 with TRBJ2-2; D is uncertain. Trimming cost V 4 bases and J 0 bases, with 12 bases left between them. The CDR3 spans 16 residues. CDR3 sequence (DNA): TGTGCCAGCAGTTCCGAGGATCCCGCGAACACCGGGGAGCTGTTTTTT. Protein product: CASSSEDPANTGELFF.

V and J are TRBV12-3 or TRBV12-4 and TRBJ2-2, with D perhaps assigned TRBD1 or TRBD2 (5 bases each). This CDR3 region has 14 residues. V was clipped by 1 base and J by 4 bases, with 7 bases between them. CDR3 coding DNA: TGTGCCAGCAGTTTAGGAGGGACCACCGGGGAGCTGTTTTTT. Its protein is CASSLGGTTGELFF.

The chain employs TRBV6-5 and TRBJ2-3; perhaps TRBD1 as D (5 bases). This CDR3 has 14 residues. CDR1 and CDR2 (germline): MNHEY, SVGAGI. The ends were cut back, 4 bases at V and 2 bases at J, with 10 bases in the middle. The CDR3 DNA follows: TGTGCCAGCAGTTCCCGGACACCCACAGATACGCAGTATTTT. Encoded protein: CASSSRTPTDTQYF.

The chain combines TRBV25-1 with TRBJ2-3; D may be TRBD2 (6 bases). Germline V gene sequence: CDR1 MGHDK, CDR2 SYGVNS. V was cut by 2 bases and J by 6 bases, with 9 bases left in between. This CDR3 has 13 residues. This CDR3 reads CASSEGGSDTQYF. Here the CDR3 DNA reads TGTGCCAGCAGTGAAGGAGGGAGCGATACGCAGTATTTT.

CDR3 sequence (DNA): TGTGCCAGCACCCCACCTAGCACAGATACGCAGTATTTT. It is translated as CASTPPSTDTQYF. J is TRBJ2-3 and V is TRBV12-3 or TRBV12-4, with D uncertain. V lost 7 bases and J lost 0, with 8 bases in between. The CDR3 contains 13 residues.

CDR3 nucleotides: TGTGCCAGCAGCCCCCCCCAGTCATTTGATGAGCAGTTCTTC. This encodes CASSPPQSFDEQFF. The chain links TRBV7-8 to TRBJ2-1; D unclear. The germline V gene has CDR1 SGHVS and CDR2 FQNEAQ. This CDR3 is built from 14 residues. Trimming took 5 bases from V and 8 from J, leaving 16 bases between them.

The chain joins TRBV27 to TRBJ2-7; D perhaps matches TRBD1 (5 bases). In germline, CDR1 is MNHEY, CDR2 SMNVEV (reference sequence). Trimming left V 3 bases short and J 3 bases short, with 15 bases between. The CDR3 runs to 15 residues. For the CDR3, the DNA is TGTGCCAGCAGTTTTGGTGGGCAGGGTTACTACGAGCAGTACTTC. Protein sequence: CASSFGGQGYYEQYF.

The rearrangement uses TRBV5-4 and TRBJ2-7; no firm D call. Between the trimmed V and J ends, which lost 2 bases and 6 bases, there was a span of 9 bases. The CDR3 length is 12 residues. Per the germline V gene, CDR1 is SGHNT and CDR2 is YYREEE (reference sequence). The CDR3 region has the DNA TGTGCCAGCAGCTTTAGTGGTGGCGAGCAGTACTTC. Translated: CASSFSGGEQYF.

This clonotype has only one observation. V and J are TRBV2 and TRBJ2-3; either TRBD1 or TRBD2 may fit D (5 bases each). The germline V gene has CDR1 SNHLY and CDR2 FYNNEI. V was pared by 4 bases and J by 2 bases, with 13 bases between. This CDR3 contains 15 residues. CDR3 nucleotide sequence: TGTGCCAGCAGTGGAGGGACGATAAACACAGATACGCAGTATTTT. Translated, it gives CASSGGTINTDTQYF.

The chain combines TRBV23-1 with TRBJ2-7; D may be TRBD1 (6 bases). TRBV23-1 falls under the ORF class, with uncertain function. CDR3 length equals 17 residues. V was trimmed by 0 bases and J by 3 bases, leaving 18 bases between them. For the CDR3, the DNA is TGCGCCAGCAGTCAATCGAAAGGGACACCGACTTTCTACGAGCAGTACTTC. This gives the protein CASSQSKGTPTFYEQYF.

The chain uses TRBV19 and TRBJ1-1; perhaps TRBD1 as D (6 bases). The CDR3 covers 13 residues. CDR1 is LNHDA and CDR2 is SQIVND in the germline V gene (reference sequence). Trimming stripped 6 bases from V and 3 bases from J, with 11 bases between. As DNA, the CDR3 is TGTGCCAGTAGATGGGGGCCGGACACTGAAGCTTTCTTT. This codes for CASRWGPDTEAFF.

The gene calls are TRBV30 and TRBJ2-7, with 7 bases identical to TRBD1. This CDR3 has 12 amino acids. The J segment lost 1 base and the V segment lost 5 bases, leaving 2 bases of the junction unmatched. From germline, CDR1 is GTSNPN and CDR2 SVGIG (reference sequence). In nucleotides, the CDR3 is TGTGCCTGGGACAGGGTTTCCTACGAGCAGTACTTC. It translates to CAWDRVSYEQYF.

This chain joins TRBV29-1 and TRBJ1-2, with TRBD1 as a possible D gene (5 bases). There are 12 residues in the CDR3. Germline CDR1 and CDR2: SQVTM and ANQGSEA. V was pared by 6 bases and J by 0 bases, with 8 bases between. CDR3 sequence (DNA): TGCAGCGTGACAGAAGCTAACTATGGCTACACCTTC. It is translated as CSVTEANYGYTF.

This sequence joins TRBV2 and TRBJ1-3; D remains ambiguous. The CDR3 is 14 amino acids. The V end lost 3 bases, the J end lost 0 bases, and 6 bases lay between the germline ends. CDR1 and CDR2 from the germline V gene are SNHLY and FYNNEI. The CDR3 coding sequence is TGTGCCAGCAGTGATACGGGCTCTGGAAACACCATATATTTT. Translated, it gives CASSDTGSGNTIYF.